Each of the 27 T cell receptor beta chains below was sequenced from the same sample in a study of radiotherapy plus CTLA-4 blockade in lung cancer. TCRdb's copy holds only in-frame clones and misses some; the assay was immunoSEQ multiplex PCR. The sample holds roughly 73,000 clones, around 87% seen once. This specimen was peripheral blood, taken from a patient treated with radiotherapy plus ipilimumab. These receptors were taken from a human donor with non-small cell lung cancer that progressed on radiotherapy plus ipilimumab.

This chain joins TRBV6-1 and TRBJ1-1, with TRBD1 matching 9 bases. CDR1 MNHNS and CDR2 SASEGT come from the germline V gene. J lost 5 bases, V lost 6 bases, and 7 bases had no gene match. This CDR3 contains 14 residues. CDR3 coding DNA: TGTGCCAGCAGCACAGGGGGCGCGAGAACTGAAGCTTTCTTT. It yields the protein CASSTGGARTEAFF.

This clone appeared once. The chain links TRBV7-8 to TRBJ2-5, with a tentative D call TRBD2 (6 bases). Trimming stripped 1 base from V and 1 base from J, with 10 bases between. The CDR3 covers 15 residues. The germline CDR1 and CDR2 sequences are SGHVS and FQNEAQ. In nucleotides, the CDR3 is TGTGCCAGCAGCTTAGTAATCGGGAGCCAAGAGACCCAGTACTTC. This codes for CASSLVIGSQETQYF. The variable domain in full, with the rest retrieved from reference TRBV7-8 and TRBJ2-5, is GAGVSQSPRYKVAKRGQDVALRCDPISGHVSLFWYQQALGQGPEFLTYFQNEAQLDKSGLPSDRFFAERPEGSVSTLKIQRTQQEDSAVYLCASSLVIGSQETQYFGPGTRLLVL.

V is TRBV18 and J is TRBJ2-1; 9 bases are a match to TRBD2. In germline, CDR1 is KGHSH, CDR2 LQKENI. This CDR3 has 18 amino acids. V was pared by 6 bases and J by 2 bases, with 14 bases of the junction left unmatched. The CDR3 is CASSTNQSRLAAYNEQFF. In nucleotides, the CDR3 is TGTGCCAGCTCTACAAACCAAAGTAGACTAGCGGCCTACAATGAGCAGTTCTTC. Full variable domain (remainder filled in from reference TRBV18 and TRBJ2-1): NAGVMQNPRHLVRRRGQEARLRCSPMKGHSHVYWYRQLPEEGLKFMVYLQKENIIDESGMPKERFSAEFPKEGPSILRIQQVVRGDSAAYFCASSTNQSRLAAYNEQFFGPGTRLTVL.

The V and J genes are TRBV30 and TRBJ1-5; no definite D call. V shed 1 base and J shed 5 bases, with 9 bases lying between them. Looked up from germline, CDR1 is GTSNPN and CDR2 is SVGIG (reference sequence). The CDR3 is 13 amino acids. The DNA of the CDR3 is TGTGCCTGGAGTGCCGGGGTATATCAGCCCCAGCATTTT. It encodes CAWSAGVYQPQHF.

This chain connects TRBV9 to TRBJ2-2; unclear D gene. Germline CDR1 SGDLS, CDR2 YYNGEE. CDR3 length: 15 amino acids. The ends were cut back, 0 bases at V and 0 bases at J, with 6 bases in the middle. In DNA, the CDR3 is TGTGCCAGCAGCGTAGCACCGGCGAACACCGGGGAGCTGTTTTTT. Protein sequence: CASSVAPANTGELFF.

This rearrangement joins TRBV25-1 to TRBJ2-7, with 8 bases aligning to TRBD2. V trimming: 3 bases; J trimming: 2 bases; junction bases outside the gene matches: 3. The CDR3 runs 14 residues. Germline V gene data show CDR1 as MGHDK and CDR2 as SYGVNS. CDR3 nucleotides: TGTGCCAGCAGTGAGACTAGCGTTCCCTACGAGCAGTACTTC. This codes for CASSETSVPYEQYF.

CDR3 sequence: CASSRTIGVNEQYF. Here the CDR3 DNA reads TGTGCCAGCAGCAGGACTATCGGAGTCAACGAGCAGTACTTC. V usage is TRBV7-8 and J usage is TRBJ2-7, with a tentative D call TRBD2 (6 bases). V dropped 5 bases and J dropped 5 bases, with 16 bases sitting between them. Germline lookup yields CDR1 SGHVS and CDR2 FQNEAQ. This CDR3 is 14 amino acids long. The full variable domain, its missing parts supplied by reference TRBV7-8 and TRBJ2-7, is GAGVSQSPRYKVAKRGQDVALRCDPISGHVSLFWYQQALGQGPEFLTYFQNEAQLDKSGLPSDRFFAERPEGSVSTLKIQRTQQEDSAVYLCASSRTIGVNEQYFGPGTRLTVT.

This clone was found a few times. CDR3 residues: CASSFSPSGAYEQYV. In nucleotides, the CDR3 is TGTGCCAGCAGCTTTTCCCCTAGCGGGGCCTACGAGCAGTACGTC. The chain has TRBV7-8 and TRBJ2-7; TRBD2 matches 9 bases. The germline V gene has CDR1 SGHVS and CDR2 FQNEAQ. V trimming: 3 bases; J trimming: 2 bases; junction bases outside the gene matches: 5. The CDR3 runs to 15 residues.

The chain is built from TRBV28 and TRBJ2-7; TRBD1 or TRBD2 may be the D gene (5 bases each). CDR3 size: 15 residues. V lost 7 bases, J lost 1 base, and 17 bases lay in between. Germline lookup yields CDR1 MDHEN and CDR2 SYDVKM. For the CDR3, the DNA is TGTGCCAGCACCTGGGGGACGGCAGGGTCCTACGAGCAGTACTTC. As protein: CASTWGTAGSYEQYF.

The rearrangement uses TRBV27 and TRBJ2-1; 10 bases map to TRBD2. The CDR3 covers 15 residues. The trim removed 3 bases at V and 7 bases at J, leaving 6 bases unmatched. Germline-derived CDR1 and CDR2 are MNHEY and SMNVEV (reference sequence). In DNA, the CDR3 is TGTGCCAGCAGTTTGTTTAGCGGGAGGATAAATGAGCAGTTCTTC. The encoded protein is CASSLFSGRINEQFF.

The chain joins TRBV13 to TRBJ1-4, with D possibly being TRBD1 (5 bases). The CDR3 sequence is 12 residues long. Germline values: CDR1 PRHDT, CDR2 FYEKMQ (reference sequence). Deletions cut 3 bases from V and 13 bases from J, with 12 bases between. The CDR3 protein is CASSFWDGRLFF. The CDR3 coding sequence is TGTGCCAGCAGCTTCTGGGACGGTCGACTGTTTTTT.

V usage is TRBV18 and J usage is TRBJ2-5; D unresolved. Germline V gene data show CDR1 as KGHSH and CDR2 as LQKENI. The CDR3 sequence is 15 residues long. The ends were cut back, 2 bases at V and 5 bases at J, with 15 bases in the middle. The CDR3 sequence: CASSPSWDTGETQYF. DNA for the CDR3: TGTGCCAGCTCACCATCATGGGATACTGGGGAGACCCAGTACTTC.

The chain recombines TRBV28 with TRBJ1-3; D is unresolved. The CDR3 length is 15 residues. The V end was cut by 7 bases, the J end by 0 bases, with 13 bases between. The germline CDR1 and CDR2 sequences are MDHEN and SYDVKM. CDR3 DNA: TGTGCCAGCACCCCCCCACAGTTCTCTGGAAACACCATATATTTT. Protein product: CASTPPQFSGNTIYF.

The CDR3, as DNA: TGCGCCAGCAGCTTGGAGGTACAGGGAAACACCGGGGAGCTGTTTTTT. This encodes CASSLEVQGNTGELFF. J is TRBJ2-2 and V is TRBV5-1; a weak D match, TRBD1 (6 bases). The V end lost 0 bases, the J end lost 2 bases, and 11 bases lay between the germline ends. This CDR3 is 16 amino acids long. Germline-derived CDR1 and CDR2 are SGHRS and YFSETQ.

This clone was seen only a few times. V gene TRBV4-1 combines with J gene TRBJ2-7; the match to TRBD1 covers 8 bases. The CDR3 extends over 15 amino acids. Germline V gives CDR1 MGHRA, CDR2 YSYEKL. The V and J ends lost 1 base and 4 bases, in that order; junction bases with no gene match: 6. The CDR3 DNA reads as TGCGCCAGCAGCCAAGGACAGGGGATTGGGTACGAGCAGTACGTC. The encoded protein is CASSQGQGIGYEQYV.

V usage is TRBV10-1 and J usage is TRBJ2-3, with TRBD2 as a possible D gene (5 bases). Between the trimmed V and J ends, which lost 7 bases and 4 bases, there was a span of 9 bases. The length of the CDR3 is 12 residues. The germline CDR1 and CDR2 sequences are WNHNN and SYGVQD (reference sequence). The CDR3 DNA sequence: TGCGCCAGCATGGGAGAATCAGATACGCAGTATTTT. This gives the protein CASMGESDTQYF.

This clone has just a few counts. The chain combines TRBV28 with TRBJ2-2; 7 bases agree with TRBD2. Germline-derived CDR1 and CDR2 are MDHEN and SYDVKM. This CDR3 spans 16 amino acids. J lost 0 bases, V lost 5 bases, and 6 bases had no gene match. This CDR3 reads CASSGPGLTNTGELFF. The CDR3 coding sequence is TGTGCCAGCAGTGGTCCGGGACTAACGAACACCGGGGAGCTGTTTTTT. Supplemented by reference TRBV28 and TRBJ2-2, the full variable domain reads DVKVTQSSRYLVKRTGEKVFLECVQDMDHENMFWYRQDPGLGLRLIYFSYDVKMKEKGDIPEGYSVSREKKERFSLILESASTNQTSMYLCASSGPGLTNTGELFFGEGSRLTVL.

This clone was recorded once. The chain has TRBV6-1 and TRBJ1-2, with 7 nucleotides matching TRBD1. The CDR3 sequence is 16 residues long. J lost 8 bases, V lost 1 base, and 13 bases had no gene match. The germline gives CDR1 MNHNS, CDR2 SASEGT. The CDR3 DNA sequence: TGTGCCAGCAGTGAAGTGGTAGGCCCGGGACAGAGAGGCTACACCTTC. It is translated as CASSEVVGPGQRGYTF.

In its sample, this clone was seen once. The chain employs TRBV30 and TRBJ1-2, with D uncertain. V was trimmed by 2 bases and J by 8 bases, leaving 9 bases between them. Germline V gene data show CDR1 as GTSNPN and CDR2 as SVGIG (reference sequence). The CDR3 is 11 residues long. For the CDR3, the DNA is TGTGCCTGGAGTCCCATATGGGGCTACACCTTC. It is translated as CAWSPIWGYTF.

V usage is TRBV5-1 and J usage is TRBJ2-1; D possibly matches TRBD1 or TRBD2 (5 bases each). CDR3 length: 17 residues. In germline, CDR1 is SGHRS, CDR2 YFSETQ. The germline V and J ends were trimmed by 4 bases and 4 bases, with 21 bases remaining between them. The CDR3 DNA follows: TGCGCCAGCAGCCTCCTCAATGGGGGAGTCAGGTACAATGAGCAGTTCTTC. Encoded protein: CASSLLNGGVRYNEQFF.

This clone was counted a single time. The J gene is TRBJ1-4, the V gene TRBV15; no definite D call. Germline CDR1 LNHNV, CDR2 YYDKDF (reference sequence). The CDR3 has 14 residues. The V gene lost 3 bases and the J gene lost 0 bases, with 5 bases spanning the gap. The CDR3 reads CATSRAATNEKLFF. The CDR3 nucleotides read TGTGCCACCAGCAGGGCGGCAACTAATGAAAAACTGTTTTTT.

The chain links TRBV29-1 to TRBJ2-5; 7 bases line up with TRBD1. The CDR3 is 15 residues long. The V and J ends lost 2 bases and 1 base, in that order; junction bases with no gene match: 7. CDR1 SQVTM and CDR2 ANQGSEA come from the germline V gene. The CDR3 nucleotides read TGCAGCGTTGAACTCCGGGACAGAGTCCAAGAGACCCAGTACTTC. Translation: CSVELRDRVQETQYF.

The chain has TRBV19 and TRBJ2-3; D is perhaps TRBD2 (6 bases). V gave up 1 base and J gave up 2 bases, with 22 bases separating them. The CDR3 is 19 residues long. CDR1 LNHDA and CDR2 SQIVND come from the germline V gene (reference sequence). CDR3 DNA: TGTGCCAGTAGTATAGGGGCTATAGTAGCGGCGACAGTCACAGATACGCAGTATTTT. Encoded protein: CASSIGAIVAATVTDTQYF.

V and J are TRBV30 and TRBJ1-2; the D is unclear. Trimming left V 5 bases short and J 6 bases short, with 16 bases between. The CDR3 consists of 13 residues. The germline CDR1 and CDR2 sequences are GTSNPN and SVGIG (reference sequence). CDR3: CAWAGVRLNGYTF. The CDR3, as DNA: TGTGCCTGGGCAGGAGTTAGACTGAATGGCTACACCTTC.

The V and J genes are TRBV5-8 and TRBJ2-7; TRBD1 might be the D (6 bases). The CDR3 covers 15 residues. V lost 0 bases and J lost 0, with 10 bases in between. The germline gives CDR1 SGHTS, CDR2 YDEGEE. The CDR3 region has the DNA TGTGCCAGCAGCTTGGGCCAGGGGACCTCCTACGAGCAGTACTTC. Translating gives CASSLGQGTSYEQYF.

The V call is TRBV4-3, the J call TRBJ1-5; D perhaps matches TRBD1 (5 bases). The CDR3 sequence is 15 residues long. V was pared by 0 bases and J by 6 bases, with 12 bases between. Germline V gene sequence: CDR1 LGHNA, CDR2 YSLEER. CDR3 sequence (DNA): TGCGCCAGCAGCCAAGATTGGGGAGGGGCTCAGCCCCAGCATTTT. This encodes CASSQDWGGAQPQHF.

This rearrangement joins TRBV2 to TRBJ2-3; D may be TRBD1 (6 bases). The CDR3 sequence is 15 residues long. V lost 10 bases and J 3 bases, leaving 20 bases between the germline ends. The germline V gene has CDR1 SNHLY and CDR2 FYNNEI. CDR3 region: CATATGLGPTDTQYF. CDR3 nucleotides: TGTGCCACCGCAACAGGGCTCGGTCCGACAGATACGCAGTATTTT.